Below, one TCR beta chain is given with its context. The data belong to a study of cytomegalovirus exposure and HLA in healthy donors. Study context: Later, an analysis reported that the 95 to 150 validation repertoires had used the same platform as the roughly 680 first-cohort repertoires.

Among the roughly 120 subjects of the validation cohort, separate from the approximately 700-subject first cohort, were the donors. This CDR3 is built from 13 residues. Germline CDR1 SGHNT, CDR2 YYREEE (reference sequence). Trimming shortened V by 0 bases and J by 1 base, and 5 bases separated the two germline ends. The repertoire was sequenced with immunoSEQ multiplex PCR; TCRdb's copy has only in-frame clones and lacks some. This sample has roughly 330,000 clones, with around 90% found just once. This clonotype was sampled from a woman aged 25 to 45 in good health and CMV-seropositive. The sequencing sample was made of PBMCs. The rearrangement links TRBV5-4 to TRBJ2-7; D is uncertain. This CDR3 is CASSLVGSYEQYF. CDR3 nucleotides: TGTGCCAGCAGCTTGGTAGGATCCTACGAGCAGTACTTC.